This T cell receptor beta chain was captured in a study of cytomegalovirus exposure and HLA in healthy donors. V lost 4 bases and J lost 2; bases outside the gene matches: 5. Germline-derived CDR1 and CDR2 are SGHRS and YFSETQ. There are 15 residues in the CDR3. With 60 Vbeta and 13 Jbeta primers, the PCR was carried out. Clones were sequenced by immunoSEQ multiplex PCR, and TCRdb holds only the in-frame ones, with some missing. The sample contains 210,000 or so clones, 76% of which appear only once. The chain couples TRBV5-1 to TRBJ2-3, with 9 positions matching TRBD2. The sequence was obtained from a man aged 18 to 30 in good health and CMV-seronegative. Material for sequencing was PBMCs. The CDR3 DNA follows: TGCGCCAGCAGCAGGGGACTAGCCCACACAGATACGCAGTATTTT. Translation: CASSRGLAHTDTQYF.